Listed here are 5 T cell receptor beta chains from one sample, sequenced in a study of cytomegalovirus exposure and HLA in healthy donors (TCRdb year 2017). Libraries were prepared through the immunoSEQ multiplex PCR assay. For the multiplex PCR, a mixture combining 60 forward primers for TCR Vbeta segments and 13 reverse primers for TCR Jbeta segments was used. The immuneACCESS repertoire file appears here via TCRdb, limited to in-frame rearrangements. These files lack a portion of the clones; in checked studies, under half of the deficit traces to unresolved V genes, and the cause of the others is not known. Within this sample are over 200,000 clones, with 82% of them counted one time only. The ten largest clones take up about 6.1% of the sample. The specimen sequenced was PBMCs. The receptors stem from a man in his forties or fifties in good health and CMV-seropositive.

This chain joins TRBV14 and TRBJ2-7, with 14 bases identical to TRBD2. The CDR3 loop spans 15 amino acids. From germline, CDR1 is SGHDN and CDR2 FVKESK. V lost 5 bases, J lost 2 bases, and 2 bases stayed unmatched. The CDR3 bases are TGTGCCAGCAGCTTGGGACTAGCGGGAGCCTACGAGCAGTACGTC. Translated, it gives CASSLGLAGAYEQYV.

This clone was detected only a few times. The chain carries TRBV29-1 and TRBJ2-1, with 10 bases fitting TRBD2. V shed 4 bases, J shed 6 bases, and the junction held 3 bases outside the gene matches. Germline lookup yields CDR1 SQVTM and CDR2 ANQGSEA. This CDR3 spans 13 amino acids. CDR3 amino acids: CSVGTSGINEQFF. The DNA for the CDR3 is TGCAGCGTTGGGACTAGCGGAATCAATGAGCAGTTCTTC.

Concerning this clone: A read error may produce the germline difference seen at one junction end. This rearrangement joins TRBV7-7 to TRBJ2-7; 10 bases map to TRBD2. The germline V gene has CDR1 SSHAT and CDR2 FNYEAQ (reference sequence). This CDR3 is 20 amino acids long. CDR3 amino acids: CASSLVVWLAGAVRDYEQYF. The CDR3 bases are TGTGCTAGCAGCTTAGTAGTGTGGCTAGCGGGAGCTGTCCGTGACTACGAGCAGTACTTC.

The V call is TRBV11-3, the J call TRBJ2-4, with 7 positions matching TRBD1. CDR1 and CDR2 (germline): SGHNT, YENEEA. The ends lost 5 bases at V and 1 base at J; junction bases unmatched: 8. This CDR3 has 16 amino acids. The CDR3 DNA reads TGTGCCAGCAGCGTCACAGGGGCGGTGGCCAAAAACATTCAGTACTTC. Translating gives CASSVTGAVAKNIQYF.

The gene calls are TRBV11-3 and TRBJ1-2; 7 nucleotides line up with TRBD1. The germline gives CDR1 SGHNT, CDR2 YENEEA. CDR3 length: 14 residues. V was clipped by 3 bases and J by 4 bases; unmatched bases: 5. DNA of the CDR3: TGTGCCAGCAGCTTGAACAGGGGAACCTATGGCTACACCTTC. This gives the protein CASSLNRGTYGYTF.